This T cell receptor (beta chain) was identified during a study of technical replicates of blood from a handful of donors. Here immunoSEQ multiplex PCR was the method, and the copy in TCRdb shows in-frame clones only, minus some. The sample lists 80,000 or so clones; 95% to 98% were seen once. V lost 6 bases to trimming and J lost 0 bases, with 9 bases between them. Germline V CDR1 and CDR2: SGDLS, YYNGEE. The CDR3 contains 13 residues. V is TRBV9 and J is TRBJ2-5, with a weak D call TRBD1 (5 bases). The specimen sequenced was T cells isolated from PBMCs. This clonotype was obtained from a human donor in good health. DNA of the CDR3: TGTGCCAGCAAGGGGCAGTACCAAGAGACCCAGTACTTC. Amino acids: CASKGQYQETQYF.